The 22 T cell receptor beta chains presented below share a single source sample, sequenced in a study of cytomegalovirus exposure and HLA in healthy donors. Primers: 60 Vbeta forward and 13 Jbeta reverse. Generated by immunoSEQ multiplex PCR, the TCRdb table keeps only in-frame clones and is missing some. In the table there are around 160,000 clones, about 77% of which are singletons. The source material was PBMCs. Receptors originate from a man younger than 30 in good health and CMV-seropositive.

This clone was seen only a few times. The rearrangement joins TRBV6-1 to TRBJ2-7; D is undetermined. The CDR3 spans 13 residues. Germline CDR1 reads MNHNS; CDR2 reads SASEGT. V was pared by 3 bases and J by 6 bases, with 12 bases between. Written as DNA, the CDR3 is TGTGCCAGCAGTGAGCCCGACATAGTCGAGCAGTACTTC. Amino acid sequence: CASSEPDIVEQYF.

CDR3 coding DNA: TGTGCCAGCATTCTTACCCTCGCGGGAAGGCATGAGCAGTTCTTC. Amino acids: CASILTLAGRHEQFF. The chain carries TRBV28 and TRBJ2-1, with a possible D match to TRBD2 (6 bases). Germline assignment: CDR1 MDHEN and CDR2 SYDVKM. The CDR3 is 15 amino acids. The V and J ends lost 7 bases and 8 bases respectively, with 21 bases between them.

The CDR3 coding sequence is TGTGCCAGCAGTGACACATACCCGGCGGGGTACTATGGCTACACCTTC. Amino acids: CASSDTYPAGYYGYTF. This chain joins TRBV6-4 and TRBJ1-2; no reliable D call. The V gene lost 2 bases and the J gene lost 3 bases, with 16 bases spanning the gap. Germline V gives CDR1 MRHNA, CDR2 SNTAGT. CDR3 size: 16 residues.

The CDR3 DNA reads as TGTGCCAGCATCCGCGGGGGGACGGTGCATGGCTACACCTTC. It specifies CASIRGGTVHGYTF. The gene calls are TRBV6-1 and TRBJ1-2; D perhaps matches TRBD1 (5 bases). Germline V gene sequence: CDR1 MNHNS, CDR2 SASEGT. Trimming removed 7 bases at V and 6 bases at J, with 18 bases between. CDR3 length equals 14 residues.

This clone was seen a few times. The CDR3, as DNA: TGTGCCAGCAGACAGGGGATCGTCGGCGGGGAGCTGTTTTTT. This encodes CASRQGIVGGELFF. The gene calls are TRBV28 and TRBJ2-2; 7 nucleotides match TRBD1. J gave up 7 bases and V 6 bases, and 8 bases lay outside the gene matches. Germline lookup yields CDR1 MDHEN and CDR2 SYDVKM. CDR3 length equals 14 residues.

The chain uses TRBV27 and TRBJ2-7; D is possibly TRBD1 (7 bases). The CDR3 runs 17 residues. CDR1 is MNHEY, CDR2 SMNVEV, per germline (reference sequence). Trimming took off 2 bases at V and 4 bases at J, with 21 bases between the two ends. In DNA form, the CDR3 reads TGTGCCAGCAGTTTACTGGTTGGGGGCAGGGGGAGGTACGAGCAGTACTTC. Translation gives CASSLLVGGRGRYEQYF.

The rearrangement links TRBV9 to TRBJ1-4; TRBD1 matches at 12 bases. CDR1 is SGDLS and CDR2 is YYNGEE in the germline V gene. The length of the CDR3 is 19 residues. The V gene end was trimmed by 1 base and the J gene end by 6 bases; junction bases not matched to a gene: 13. CDR3 protein: CASSVSPGQGAIVHEKLFF. The CDR3 region has the DNA TGTGCCAGCAGCGTATCTCCGGGACAGGGGGCTATCGTGCATGAAAAACTGTTTTTT.

This clone was seen only a few times. The chain joins TRBV7-6 to TRBJ2-2; D may be TRBD2 (7 bases). The CDR3 consists of 15 residues. Germline CDR1 is SGHVS and CDR2 is FNYEAQ. The germline V and J ends were trimmed by 1 base and 4 bases, with 10 bases remaining between them. The CDR3 DNA sequence: TGTGCCAGCAGCTTAGGAGGGGGGGTCACCGGGGAGCTGTTTTTT. Residues: CASSLGGGVTGELFF.

This rearrangement joins TRBV9 to TRBJ1-1; no clear D gene. CDR1 and CDR2 from the germline V gene are SGDLS and YYNGEE. V was clipped by 4 bases and J by 6 bases, with 13 bases between them. This CDR3 has 13 residues. This chain's CDR3 is CASSPAGFAEAFF. The DNA for the CDR3 is TGTGCCAGCAGCCCCGCGGGGTTCGCTGAAGCTTTCTTT.

This sequence joins TRBV10-1 and TRBJ2-2; D possibly corresponds to TRBD1 (5 bases). The CDR3 length is 16 residues. CDR1 is WNHNN, CDR2 SYGVQD, per germline (reference sequence). Trimming shortened V by 1 base and J by 0 bases, and 9 bases separated the two germline ends. The CDR3 is CASSELGPSNTGELFF. For the CDR3, the DNA is TGCGCCAGCAGTGAGTTGGGGCCTTCGAACACCGGGGAGCTGTTTTTT.

The rearrangement joins TRBV7-9 to TRBJ2-2; tentative D call: TRBD2 (5 bases). There are 15 residues in the CDR3. V was cut by 5 bases and J by 6 bases, with 16 bases left in between. The germline gives CDR1 SEHNR, CDR2 FQNEAQ (reference sequence). The CDR3 sequence: CASSIGRERPGELFF. The DNA of the CDR3 is TGTGCCAGCAGCATTGGAAGGGAGCGTCCCGGGGAGCTGTTTTTT. Variable domain in full (rest from reference TRBV7-9 and TRBJ2-2): DTGVSQNPRHKITKRGQNVTFRCDPISEHNRLYWYRQTLGQGPEFLTYFQNEAQLEKSRLLSDRFSAERPKGSFSTLEIQRTEQGDSAMYLCASSIGRERPGELFFGEGSRLTVL.

The chain couples TRBV6-5 to TRBJ2-3; D remains ambiguous. This CDR3 is 13 amino acids long. Trimming left V 8 bases short and J 2 bases short, with 11 bases between. Per germline, CDR1 MNHEY and CDR2 SVGAGI. This CDR3 reads CASRPENTDTQYF. The DNA of the CDR3 is TGTGCCAGCCGCCCGGAGAACACAGATACGCAGTATTTT.

This chain uses TRBV15 with TRBJ2-5, with a weak D call TRBD1 (6 bases). The V and J ends lost 0 bases and 4 bases respectively, with 12 bases between them. From germline, CDR1 is LNHNV and CDR2 YYDKDF (reference sequence). The CDR3 extends over 15 amino acids. The DNA for the CDR3 is TGTGCCACCAGCAGAGATGGACAGCCTCGAGAGACCCAGTACTTC. Translating gives CATSRDGQPRETQYF.

V usage is TRBV2 and J usage is TRBJ2-7; D perhaps matches TRBD1 (6 bases). Germline V gene sequence: CDR1 SNHLY, CDR2 FYNNEI. CDR3 length: 12 residues. V lost 6 bases and J lost 2, with 8 bases in between. In nucleotides, the CDR3 is TGTGCCAGCAGGGCAGGGGCCTACGAGCAGTACTTC. Translated: CASRAGAYEQYF. Looking up the rest from reference TRBV2 and TRBJ2-7 gives the full variable domain: EPEVTQTPSHQVTQMGQEVILRCVPISNHLYFYWYRQILGQKVEFLVSFYNNEISEKSEIFDDQFSVERPDGSNFTLKIRSTKLEDSAMYFCASRAGAYEQYFGPGTRLTVT.

The chain uses TRBV7-2 and TRBJ2-7, with D uncertain. Germline V gene data show CDR1 as SGHTA and CDR2 as FQGNSA. V was pared by 1 base and J by 2 bases, with 15 bases between. CDR3 length equals 16 residues. The CDR3, as DNA: TGTGCCAGCAGCTTAGTTCACGGAACAGAAGCCTACGAGCAGTACTTC. Translated, it gives CASSLVHGTEAYEQYF.

The rearrangement links TRBV14 to TRBJ2-1; D not resolved. Per germline, CDR1 SGHDN and CDR2 FVKESK. V dropped 0 bases and J dropped 6 bases, with 9 bases sitting between them. CDR3 length: 14 amino acids. The CDR3 bases are TGTGCCAGCAGCCAAGAGTCTCCCGGCAATGAGCAGTTCTTC. It yields the protein CASSQESPGNEQFF.

This rearrangement joins TRBV7-9 to TRBJ2-5; 7 positions agree with TRBD1. The DNA end is more similar to TRBJ2-7, so the J call may be wrong. CDR1 is SEHNR, CDR2 FQNEAQ, per germline (reference sequence). The CDR3 loop spans 15 amino acids. The CDR3, as DNA: TGTGCCAGCAGCCTCGCCGGGACAGAATACTACGAGCAGTACTTC. Residues: CASSLAGTEYYEQYF.

This clone was picked up a small number of times. The gene calls are TRBV19 and TRBJ1-1; tentative D call: TRBD1 (5 bases). Per germline, CDR1 LNHDA and CDR2 SQIVND (reference sequence). The CDR3 covers 13 residues. Trimming cost V 6 bases and J 3 bases, with 11 bases left between them. CDR3 sequence (DNA): TGTGCCAGTAGGTCAGGGTTAGACACTGAAGCTTTCTTT. Residues: CASRSGLDTEAFF.

CDR3 DNA sequence: TGCGCCAGCAGCCCATTGGACAGGGTCGAGCAGTACTTC. Translation gives CASSPLDRVEQYF. This rearrangement joins TRBV5-1 to TRBJ2-7; the match to TRBD1 covers 8 bases. Germline-derived CDR1 and CDR2 are SGHRS and YFSETQ. The CDR3 contains 13 residues. The V and J ends lost 4 bases and 6 bases, in that order; junction bases with no gene match: 6. Filled out from reference TRBV5-1 and TRBJ2-7, the complete variable domain reads KAGVTQTPRYLIKTRGQQVTLSCSPISGHRSVSWYQQTPGQGLQFLFEYFSETQRNKGNFPGRFSGRQFSNSRSEMNVSTLELGDSALYLCASSPLDRVEQYFGPGTRLTVT.

This clone appeared a single time. The rearrangement links TRBV27 to TRBJ1-1, with a weak D call TRBD1 (5 bases). Germline V CDR1 and CDR2: MNHEY, SMNVEV (reference sequence). The CDR3 runs 14 residues. Trimming left V 6 bases short and J 3 bases short, with 14 bases between. The CDR3 protein is CASSPRGGDTEAFF. The CDR3 DNA reads as TGTGCCAGCAGCCCGCGCGGGGGGGACACTGAAGCTTTCTTT.

V usage is TRBV5-1 and J usage is TRBJ2-3; the D gene is possibly TRBD2 (6 bases). V lost 2 bases and J lost 1, with 11 bases in between. This CDR3 comprises 15 residues. Looked up from germline, CDR1 is SGHRS and CDR2 is YFSETQ. CDR3 in amino acids: CASSLGGRRTDTQYF. The CDR3, as DNA: TGCGCCAGCAGCTTAGGAGGGCGACGCACAGATACGCAGTATTTT.

The chain recombines TRBV19 with TRBJ1-5; D possibly corresponds to TRBD1 (6 bases). The CDR3 covers 16 residues. From germline, CDR1 is LNHDA and CDR2 SQIVND (reference sequence). Trimming cost V 4 bases and J 2 bases, with 15 bases left between them. CDR3 amino acids: CASSNRGGQGNQPQHF. The CDR3 nucleotides read TGTGCCAGTAGTAACCGGGGGGGGCAGGGCAATCAGCCCCAGCATTTT.